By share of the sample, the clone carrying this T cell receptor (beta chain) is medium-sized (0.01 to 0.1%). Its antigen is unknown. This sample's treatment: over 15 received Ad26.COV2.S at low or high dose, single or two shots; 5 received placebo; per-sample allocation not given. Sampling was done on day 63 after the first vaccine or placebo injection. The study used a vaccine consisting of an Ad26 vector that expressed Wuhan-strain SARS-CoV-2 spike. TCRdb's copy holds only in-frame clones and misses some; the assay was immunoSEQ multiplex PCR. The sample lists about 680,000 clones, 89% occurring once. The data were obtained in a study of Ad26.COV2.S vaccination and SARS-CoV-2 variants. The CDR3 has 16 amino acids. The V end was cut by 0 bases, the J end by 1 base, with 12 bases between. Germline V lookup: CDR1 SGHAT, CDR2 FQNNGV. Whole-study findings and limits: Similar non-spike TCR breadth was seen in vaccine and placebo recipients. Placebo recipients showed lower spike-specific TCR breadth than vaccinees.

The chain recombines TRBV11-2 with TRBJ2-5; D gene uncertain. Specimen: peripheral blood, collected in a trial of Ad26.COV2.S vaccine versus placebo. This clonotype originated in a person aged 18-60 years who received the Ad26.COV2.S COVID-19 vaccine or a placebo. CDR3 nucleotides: TGTGCCAGCAGCTTAGAATCTAGTCCTACCCAAGAGACCCAGTACTTC. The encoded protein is CASSLESSPTQETQYF.